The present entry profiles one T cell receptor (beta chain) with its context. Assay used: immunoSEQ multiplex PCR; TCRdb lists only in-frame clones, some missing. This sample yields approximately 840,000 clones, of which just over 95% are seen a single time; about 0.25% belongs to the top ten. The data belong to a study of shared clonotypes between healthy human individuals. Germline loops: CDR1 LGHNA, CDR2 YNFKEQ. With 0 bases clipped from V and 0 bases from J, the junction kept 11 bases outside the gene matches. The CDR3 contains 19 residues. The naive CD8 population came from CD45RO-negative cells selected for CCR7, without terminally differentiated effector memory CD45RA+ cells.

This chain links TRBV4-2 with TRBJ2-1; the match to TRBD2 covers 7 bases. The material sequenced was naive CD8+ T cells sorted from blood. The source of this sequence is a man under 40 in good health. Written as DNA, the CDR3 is TGTGCCAGCAGCCAAGAGGAGGGGACTATGCGGAGCTCCTACAATGAGCAGTTCTTC. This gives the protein CASSQEEGTMRSSYNEQFF.